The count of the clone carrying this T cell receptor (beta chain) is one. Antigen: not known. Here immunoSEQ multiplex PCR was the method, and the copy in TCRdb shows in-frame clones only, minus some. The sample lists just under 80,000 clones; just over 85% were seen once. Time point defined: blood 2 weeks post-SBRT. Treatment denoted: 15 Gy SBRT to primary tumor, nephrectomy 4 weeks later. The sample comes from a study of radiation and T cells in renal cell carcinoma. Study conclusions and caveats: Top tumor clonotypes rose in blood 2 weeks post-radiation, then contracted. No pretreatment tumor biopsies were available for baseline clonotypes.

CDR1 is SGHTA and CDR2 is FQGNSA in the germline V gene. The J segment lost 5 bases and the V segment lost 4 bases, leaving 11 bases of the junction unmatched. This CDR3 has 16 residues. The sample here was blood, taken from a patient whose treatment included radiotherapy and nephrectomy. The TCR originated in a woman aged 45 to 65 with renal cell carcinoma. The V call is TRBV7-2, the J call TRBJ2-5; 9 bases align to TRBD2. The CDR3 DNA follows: TGTGCCAGCAGCTCGGGACTAGCTAGGTCCCATGAGACCCAGTACTTC. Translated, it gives CASSSGLARSHETQYF.